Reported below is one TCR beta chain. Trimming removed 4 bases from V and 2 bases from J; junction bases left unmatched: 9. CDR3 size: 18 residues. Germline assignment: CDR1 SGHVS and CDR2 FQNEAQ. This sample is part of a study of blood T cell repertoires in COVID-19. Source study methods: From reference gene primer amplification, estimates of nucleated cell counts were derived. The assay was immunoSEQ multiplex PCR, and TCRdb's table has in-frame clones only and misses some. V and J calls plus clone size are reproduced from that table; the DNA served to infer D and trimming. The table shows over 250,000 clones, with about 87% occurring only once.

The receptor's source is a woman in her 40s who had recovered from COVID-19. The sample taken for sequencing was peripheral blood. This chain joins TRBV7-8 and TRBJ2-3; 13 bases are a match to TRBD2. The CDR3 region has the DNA TGTGCCAGCAGCTCCTGGACTAGCGGGGGAATATTCACAGATACGCAGTATTTT. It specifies CASSSWTSGGIFTDTQYF.